Listed here are 21 T cell receptor beta chains from one sample, sequenced in a study of blood T cell repertoires in COVID-19. TCRdb keeps only in-frame clones here, not all; method: immunoSEQ multiplex PCR. The table has roughly 330,000 clones, roughly 90% seen once. The sequenced sample consisted of peripheral blood. These receptors all stem from a man younger than 30 who had recovered from COVID-19.

This clone was seen a single time. V usage is TRBV7-3 and J usage is TRBJ2-3; D remains unclear. Germline V gene sequence: CDR1 SGHTA, CDR2 FQGTGA. This CDR3 is 16 amino acids long. The germline V and J ends were trimmed by 0 bases and 3 bases, with 13 bases remaining between them. The chain's CDR3 is CASSLTLSVGTDTQYF. CDR3 nucleotides: TGTGCCAGCAGCTTAACCCTATCCGTTGGTACAGATACGCAGTATTTT.

The V gene is TRBV3-1 (or the pseudogene TRBV3-2), the J gene TRBJ2-5; D may be TRBD1 (6 bases). Trimming took 0 bases from V and 7 from J, leaving 15 bases between them. From germline, CDR1 is LGHDT and CDR2 YNNKEL (reference sequence). The CDR3 spans 15 residues. The CDR3 DNA sequence: TGTGCCAGCAGCCAAGACGCAGGGGACGGGGCGACCCAGTACTTC. It yields the protein CASSQDAGDGATQYF.

V is TRBV5-1 and J is TRBJ2-7; 8 positions match TRBD1. After removal of 0 bases from V and 3 bases from J, the junction contained 2 bases not matched to a gene. The CDR3 extends over 14 amino acids. Germline-derived CDR1 and CDR2 are SGHRS and YFSETQ. The CDR3 nucleotides are TGCGCCAGCAGCTTGGAGGGACAGGACTACGAGCAGTACTTC. Its translation is CASSLEGQDYEQYF.

The genes are TRBV28 and TRBJ2-7, with D possibly being TRBD1 (6 bases). Deletions cut 7 bases from V and 7 bases from J, with 14 bases between. The V gene's germline CDR1 is MDHEN and CDR2 SYDVKM. CDR3 length equals 12 residues. The CDR3 protein is CASTRPGTEQYF. CDR3 sequence (DNA): TGTGCCAGCACCCGGCCGGGGACAGAGCAGTACTTC.

The J gene is TRBJ2-3, the V gene TRBV6-5; 9 nucleotides agree with TRBD2. CDR3 length: 15 residues. In germline, CDR1 is MNHEY, CDR2 SVGAGI. J gave up 2 bases and V 5 bases, and 5 bases lay outside the gene matches. The CDR3: CASSIAGVYTDTQYF. The CDR3, as DNA: TGTGCCAGCAGTATAGCGGGGGTCTACACAGATACGCAGTATTTT.

The chain combines TRBV12-3 or TRBV12-4 with TRBJ1-2; weak D call: TRBD1 (5 bases). V lost 1 base and J 3 bases, leaving 6 bases between the germline ends. The CDR3 contains 13 residues. The CDR3 DNA sequence: TGTGCCAGCAGTTTAGGCAGGGACTATGGCTACACCTTC. This sequence encodes CASSLGRDYGYTF.

The V and J genes are TRBV7-9 and TRBJ2-7; 8 bases map to TRBD1. Germline V gene lookup returns CDR1 SEHNR and CDR2 FQNEAQ (reference sequence). After removal of 1 base from V and 1 base from J, the junction contained 3 bases not matched to a gene. This CDR3 comprises 15 residues. The CDR3 here is CASSLVGTGSYEQYF. CDR3 coding DNA: TGTGCCAGCAGCTTAGTAGGGACAGGATCCTACGAGCAGTACTTC.

This clone has only one observation. The rearrangement uses TRBV9 and TRBJ1-3; D unresolved. CDR1 is SGDLS, CDR2 YYNGEE, per germline. V was shortened by 3 bases and J by 3 bases, with 16 bases between the two germline ends. The CDR3 spans 16 residues. The CDR3 region has the DNA TGTGCCAGCAGCGCCCTGGGTGGAGGGCTTGGAAACACCATATATTTT. It encodes CASSALGGGLGNTIYF. Full variable domain (remainder filled in from reference TRBV9 and TRBJ1-3): DSGVTQTPKHLITATGQRVTLRCSPRSGDLSVYWYQQSLDQGLQFLIQYYNGEERAKGNILERFSAQQFPDLHSELNLSSLELGDSALYFCASSALGGGLGNTIYFGEGSWLTVV.

In this sample, this clone turned up a few times. CDR3 amino acids: CASRAPSGWSGELFF. DNA of the CDR3: TGTGCCAGCAGAGCCCCGTCGGGGTGGTCCGGGGAGCTGTTTTTT. The chain is built from TRBV28 and TRBJ2-2, with D maybe TRBD2 (5 bases). Germline V gives CDR1 MDHEN, CDR2 SYDVKM. This CDR3 has 15 amino acids. V dropped 6 bases and J dropped 6 bases, with 17 bases sitting between them.

The rearrangement uses TRBV19 and TRBJ2-7, with TRBD1 matching 12 bases. From germline, CDR1 is LNHDA and CDR2 SQIVND (reference sequence). CDR3 size: 15 residues. J gave up 3 bases and V 5 bases, and 5 bases lay outside the gene matches. This CDR3 reads CASSAGTGGIYEQYF. For the CDR3, the DNA is TGTGCCAGTAGTGCGGGGACAGGGGGCATCTACGAGCAGTACTTC.

The gene calls are TRBV19 and TRBJ1-5; a possible D gene is TRBD1 (5 bases). Deletions cut 7 bases from V and 0 bases from J, with 13 bases between. From germline, CDR1 is LNHDA and CDR2 SQIVND (reference sequence). There are 15 residues in the CDR3. The CDR3, as DNA: TGTGCCAGTAAGTGGGGGGGGAATAGCAATCAGCCCCAGCATTTT. Amino acids: CASKWGGNSNQPQHF.

Of note for this clone: Other DNA sequences within the sample encode an identical CDR3. The chain has TRBV6-5 and TRBJ2-7; D is perhaps TRBD1 (6 bases). This CDR3 contains 11 residues. CDR1 is MNHEY and CDR2 is SVGAGI in the germline V gene. V was pared by 6 bases and J by 7 bases, with 10 bases between. CDR3 region: CASSYGQEQYF. DNA of the CDR3: TGTGCCAGCAGCTACGGACAGGAGCAGTACTTC.

The chain is built from TRBV5-1 and TRBJ1-2; 7 nucleotides match TRBD1. V shed 0 bases and J 5 bases; nucleotides not matched to a gene: 7. The CDR3 spans 15 residues. Looked up from germline, CDR1 is SGHRS and CDR2 is YFSETQ. CDR3 protein: CASSLAPTGEYGYTF. DNA of the CDR3: TGCGCCAGCAGCTTGGCCCCCACAGGGGAATATGGCTACACCTTC.

This clone has only one observation. V gene TRBV7-2 combines with J gene TRBJ2-2, with D possibly TRBD1 on 6 matching bases. The CDR3 consists of 13 residues. The germline V gene has CDR1 SGHTA and CDR2 FQGNSA. With 5 bases removed from V and 6 bases from J, the gap between germline ends came to 10 bases. The CDR3 DNA reads as TGTGCCAGCAGCACCAGGGGTTCCGGGGAGCTGTTTTTT. It yields the protein CASSTRGSGELFF. Full variable domain (rest looked up from reference TRBV7-2 and TRBJ2-2): GAGVSQSPSNKVTEKGKDVELRCDPISGHTALYWYRQSLGQGLEFLIYFQGNSAPDKSGLPSDRFSAERTGGSVSTLTIQRTQQEDSAVYLCASSTRGSGELFFGEGSRLTVL.

The rearrangement uses TRBV4-2 and TRBJ1-2; 8 nucleotides agree with TRBD1. The CDR3 is 16 residues long. The V and J ends lost 4 bases and 0 bases, in that order; junction bases with no gene match: 7. CDR1 is LGHNA and CDR2 is YNFKEQ in the germline V gene. The CDR3 is CASSPEDRETNYGYTF. The CDR3 bases are TGTGCCAGCAGCCCTGAGGACAGGGAGACTAACTATGGCTACACCTTC.

J is TRBJ2-2 and V is TRBV15; 14 bases agree with TRBD2. Germline loops: CDR1 LNHNV, CDR2 YYDKDF (reference sequence). The CDR3 contains 19 residues. J was trimmed by 2 bases and V by 1 base; bases with no gene match: 6. CDR3 bases: TGTGCCACCAGCAGAGTGTATGGGACTAGCGGGAGTAACACCGGGGAGCTGTTTTTT. Translating it yields CATSRVYGTSGSNTGELFF.

J is TRBJ2-7 and V is TRBV6-5; TRBD2 aligns across 8 bases. V was pared by 3 bases and J by 4 bases, with 8 bases of the junction left unmatched. CDR3 length: 15 residues. Looked up from germline, CDR1 is MNHEY and CDR2 is SVGAGI. The CDR3 nucleotides are TGTGCCAGCAGTTATGAGCGGGGGCGTCCTTACGAGCAGTACTTC. This translates into CASSYERGRPYEQYF.

This rearrangement joins TRBV2 to TRBJ1-1; TRBD1 agrees at 9 bases. In germline, CDR1 is SNHLY, CDR2 FYNNEI. The CDR3 is 14 residues long. The V segment lost 6 bases and the J segment 3 bases; nucleotides outside the gene matches: 5. CDR3 protein: CASRVDRGDTEAFF. The CDR3 bases are TGTGCCAGCAGGGTGGACAGGGGTGACACTGAAGCTTTCTTT.

As regards this clone: A much larger clone is a single base away; this may be a read error. The chain has TRBV7-3 and TRBJ1-1, with TRBD1 identical over 8 bases. The V gene's germline CDR1 is SGHTA and CDR2 FQGTGA. V dropped 5 bases and J dropped 0; count of bases not matched to a gene: 2. The CDR3 length is 14 residues. The CDR3 coding sequence is TGTGCCAGCAGCGCAGGGGGCTTGAACACTGAAGCTTTCTTT. It specifies CASSAGGLNTEAFF.

As to this clone: This sample includes further DNA sequences coding for the same CDR3. The gene calls are TRBV12-3 or TRBV12-4 and TRBJ2-5; unclear D gene. This CDR3 comprises 11 residues. Trimming left V 4 bases short and J 4 bases short, with 4 bases between. CDR3 protein: CASSSGETQYF. The CDR3 coding sequence is TGTGCCAGCAGTTCAGGAGAGACCCAGTACTTC.

The V and J genes are TRBV25-1 and TRBJ1-6, with D possibly matching TRBD1 (6 bases). The CDR3 runs to 15 residues. V was clipped by 6 bases and J by 2 bases, with 11 bases between them. CDR1 and CDR2 from the germline V gene are MGHDK and SYGVNS. The chain's CDR3 is CASRGAGPYNSPLHF. CDR3 nucleotides: TGTGCCAGCAGGGGGGCCGGCCCCTATAATTCACCCCTCCACTTT.